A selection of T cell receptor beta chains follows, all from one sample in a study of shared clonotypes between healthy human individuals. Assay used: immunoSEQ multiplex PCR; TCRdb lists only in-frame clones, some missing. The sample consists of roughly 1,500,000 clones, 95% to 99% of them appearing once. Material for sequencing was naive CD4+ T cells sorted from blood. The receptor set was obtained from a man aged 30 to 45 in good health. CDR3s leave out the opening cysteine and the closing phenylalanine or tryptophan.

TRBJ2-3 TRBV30 AWNDNTDTQY
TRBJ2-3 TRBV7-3 ASSSGPTDTQY
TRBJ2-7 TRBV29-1 SEDRIHEQY
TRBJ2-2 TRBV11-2 ASSLIDRTGELF
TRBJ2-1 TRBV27 ASSLSRLAGYNEQF
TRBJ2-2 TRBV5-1 ASSPPGLADTGELF
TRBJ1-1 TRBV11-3 ASSPGGVGRNTEAF
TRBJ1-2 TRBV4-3 ASSQDYRQRSGYT
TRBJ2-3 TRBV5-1 ASSRNGESTDTQY
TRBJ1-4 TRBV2 ASSETGPLF
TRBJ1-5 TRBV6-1 ATRDRGLDNQPQH
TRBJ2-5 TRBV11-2 ASSSRAIWGAWETQY
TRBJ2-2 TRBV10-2 ASTEVAGNTGELF
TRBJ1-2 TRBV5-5 ASSPQGGQATIYGYT